These T cell receptor beta chains were read from a single sample in a study of early T cells in non-severe SARS-CoV-2 infection. In TCRdb, the 5' RACE reads were re-called with MiXCR into one record per CDR3 protein. The sample has nearly 80,000 distinct CDR3 sequences, about 13% seen once; the top ten hold around 1.2%. Source material: whole blood. The source is an adult who was a healthcare worker with PCR-confirmed SARS-CoV-2 infection or an uninfected control (not recorded which). CDR3s include the opening cysteine and the closing phenylalanine or tryptophan. A D gene is named only where the DNA matches it firmly. A clone size is listed for some rows: how often the clone was seen (once, few, many), or a class if it is expanded.

length: 17
V: TRBV10-3
J: TRBJ2-2
size: .
D: TRBD2
CDR3: CAISEFGTSGNTGELFF
DNA: TGTGCCATCAGTGAGTTCGGGACTAGCGGAAACACCGGGGAGCTGTTTTTT

length: 14
V: TRBV14
J: TRBJ2-1
size: .
D: TRBD2
CDR3: CASSQTSGRYEQFF
DNA: TGTGCCAGCAGCCAGACTAGCGGGAGGTATGAGCAGTTCTTC

length: 14
V: TRBV3-1
J: TRBJ2-1
size: .
D: TRBD2
CDR3: CASSQRTSGVEQFF
DNA: TGTGCCAGCAGCCAGAGGACTAGCGGGGTGGAGCAGTTCTTC

length: 17
V: TRBV9
J: TRBJ2-1
size: many
D: .
CDR3: CASSVAVGVPLYNEQFF
DNA: TGTGCCAGCAGCGTAGCTGTAGGAGTACCCCTCTACAATGAGCAGTTCTTC

length: 16
V: TRBV5-1
J: TRBJ2-1
size: .
D: TRBD1
CDR3: CASSPEWGQGINEQFF
DNA: TGCGCCAGCAGCCCAGAGTGGGGACAGGGGATCAATGAGCAGTTCTTC

length: 14
V: TRBV27
J: TRBJ1-6
size: few
D: .
CDR3: CASTLGSSSSPLHF
DNA: TGTGCCAGCACTCTAGGCAGTAGCTCTTCACCCCTCCACTTT

length: 18
V: TRBV6-5
J: TRBJ2-3
size: .
D: TRBD2
CDR3: CASSPENPTSGDTDTQYF
DNA: TGTGCCAGCAGCCCCGAAAACCCGACTAGCGGGGATACAGATACGCAGTATTTT

length: 15
V: TRBV5-1
J: TRBJ2-7
size: .
D: .
CDR3: CASSLELDGPYEQYF
DNA: TGCGCCAGCAGCTTGGAACTCGACGGACCCTACGAGCAGTACTTC

length: 19
V: TRBV29-1
J: TRBJ1-1
size: many
D: TRBD1
CDR3: CSVEGGVGTGRSGTTEAFF
DNA: TGCAGCGTTGAGGGGGGCGTTGGGACAGGGCGAAGCGGGACGACTGAAGCTTTCTTT

length: 12
V: TRBV27
J: TRBJ2-2
size: many
D: .
CDR3: CASSLNTGELFF
DNA: TGTGCCAGCAGCCTTAACACCGGGGAGCTGTTTTTT

length: 15
V: TRBV6-2/TRBV6-3
J: TRBJ1-5
size: many
D: TRBD1
CDR3: CATSTGGSGNQPQHF
DNA: TGTGCCACCTCGACAGGGGGCTCCGGCAATCAGCCCCAGCATTTT

length: 14
V: TRBV2
J: TRBJ2-7
size: medium-sized
D: TRBD1
CDR3: CASSVQGSSYEQYF
DNA: TGTGCCAGCAGTGTACAGGGGAGCTCCTACGAGCAGTACTTC

length: 15
V: TRBV7-9
J: TRBJ2-7
size: many
D: .
CDR3: CASSSGRETSYEQYF
DNA: TGTGCCAGCAGCTCCGGCCGTGAGACATCCTACGAGCAGTACTTC

length: 16
V: TRBV27
J: TRBJ2-3
size: many
D: TRBD2
CDR3: CASSWGSGRTTDTQYF
DNA: TGTGCCAGCAGTTGGGGGAGCGGGAGGACCACAGATACGCAGTATTTT

length: 15
V: TRBV7-9
J: TRBJ1-2
size: few
D: .
CDR3: CASSLEGPRNYGYTF
DNA: TGTGCCAGCAGCTTAGAGGGACCGCGTAACTATGGCTACACCTTC

length: 13
V: TRBV6-5
J: TRBJ2-5
size: many
D: .
CDR3: CASTSPYKETQYF
DNA: TGTGCCAGCACCAGTCCATACAAAGAGACCCAGTACTTC

length: 14
V: TRBV2
J: TRBJ2-7
size: few
D: TRBD2
CDR3: CASSEGTSGRAQYF
DNA: TGTGCCAGCAGTGAAGGGACTAGCGGGAGGGCCCAGTACTTC

length: 16
V: TRBV28
J: TRBJ2-5
size: many
D: TRBD1
CDR3: CASNLFGQGLEETQYF
DNA: TGTGCCAGCAACCTATTCGGACAGGGTTTAGAAGAGACCCAGTACTTC

length: 12
V: TRBV29-1
J: TRBJ2-5
size: few
D: .
CDR3: CSVENSTGTQYF
DNA: TGCAGCGTTGAAAACTCGACCGGGACCCAGTACTTC

length: 15
V: TRBV2
J: TRBJ2-3
size: few
D: TRBD1
CDR3: CASSATGAFTDTQYF
DNA: TGTGCCAGCAGTGCGACAGGGGCCTTCACAGATACGCAGTATTTT

length: 13
V: TRBV5-4
J: TRBJ1-6
size: few
D: TRBD1
CDR3: CASSLGQGSPLHF
DNA: TGTGCCAGCAGCTTAGGACAGGGTTCACCCCTCCACTTT

length: 14
V: TRBV18
J: TRBJ1-1
size: many
D: TRBD1
CDR3: CASSLGQGAVYAFF
DNA: TGTGCCAGCTCACTTGGTCAGGGGGCCGTTTACGCTTTCTTT

length: 15
V: TRBV18
J: TRBJ1-2
size: many
D: TRBD1
CDR3: CASSPGTAFYYGYTF
DNA: TGTGCCAGCTCACCTGGGACAGCTTTTTATTATGGCTACACCTTC

length: 14
V: TRBV27
J: TRBJ2-6
size: many
D: .
CDR3: CASSPKTGANVLTF
DNA: TGTGCCAGCAGCCCAAAGACTGGGGCCAACGTCCTGACTTTC

length: 14
V: TRBV20-1
J: TRBJ2-3
size: many
D: .
CDR3: CSAPRDWITDTQYF
DNA: TGCAGTGCGCCGAGGGACTGGATCACAGATACGCAGTATTTT

length: 10
V: TRBV29-1
J: TRBJ2-7
size: many
D: .
CDR3: CSVGTLEQYF
DNA: TGCAGCGTTGGTACCTTGGAGCAGTACTTC

length: 12
V: TRBV28
J: TRBJ1-6
size: .
D: .
CDR3: CASRLLTSPLHF
DNA: TGTGCCAGCAGGCTGCTTACTTCACCCCTCCACTTT

length: 14
V: TRBV19
J: TRBJ1-1
size: .
D: TRBD1
CDR3: CASNGRQGNTEAFF
DNA: TGTGCCAGTAACGGGAGACAGGGGAACACTGAAGCTTTCTTT

length: 15
V: TRBV19
J: TRBJ2-2
size: few
D: .
CDR3: CASRGQGLLTGELFF
DNA: TGTGCCAGTAGAGGACAGGGACTACTCACCGGGGAGCTGTTTTTT

length: 13
V: TRBV7-9
J: TRBJ2-7
size: many
D: .
CDR3: CASSFTGAYEQYF
DNA: TGTGCCAGCAGCTTTACTGGCGCCTACGAGCAGTACTTC

length: 14
V: TRBV10-2
J: TRBJ2-7
size: few
D: .
CDR3: CASTMRRAVNEQYF
DNA: TGCGCCAGCACCATGCGGAGGGCGGTTAACGAGCAGTACTTC

length: 14
V: TRBV7-9
J: TRBJ1-4
size: many
D: .
CDR3: CASSPPEGHEKLFF
DNA: TGTGCCAGCAGCCCCCCCGAGGGCCATGAAAAACTGTTTTTT

length: 11
V: TRBV10-3
J: TRBJ1-1
size: many
D: .
CDR3: CATRGQTVAFF
DNA: TGTGCCACCCGCGGACAAACGGTAGCTTTCTTT

length: 11
V: TRBV9
J: TRBJ2-1
size: many
D: .
CDR3: CASSAGRSQFF
DNA: TGTGCCAGCAGCGCTGGGCGTTCCCAGTTCTTC

length: 14
V: TRBV14
J: TRBJ2-7
size: many
D: .
CDR3: CASSQDSGPDEQYF
DNA: TGTGCCAGCAGCCAAGATTCCGGCCCCGACGAGCAGTACTTC

length: 15
V: TRBV3-1
J: TRBJ2-7
size: few
D: TRBD2
CDR3: CASSHRLAGDHEQYF
DNA: TGTGCCAGCAGCCACCGACTAGCGGGAGACCACGAGCAGTACTTC

length: 14
V: TRBV6-2/TRBV6-3
J: TRBJ2-1
size: many
D: TRBD2
CDR3: CASSRGTSRGEQFF
DNA: TGTGCCAGCTCCCGAGGGACTAGCAGGGGTGAGCAGTTCTTC

length: 16
V: TRBV12-3/TRBV12-4
J: TRBJ2-6
size: many
D: TRBD2
CDR3: CASRRELSSGANVLTF
DNA: TGTGCCAGCAGGCGGGAGTTAAGCTCTGGGGCCAACGTCCTGACTTTC

length: 17
V: TRBV11-2
J: TRBJ2-1
size: few
D: TRBD2
CDR3: CASSLGQSLAGENEQFF
DNA: TGTGCCAGCAGCTTAGGTCAGTCCCTAGCGGGAGAGAATGAGCAGTTCTTC

length: 18
V: TRBV5-1
J: TRBJ2-5
size: few
D: TRBD2
CDR3: CASSLAGDSGGRGETQYF
DNA: TGCGCCAGCAGCTTGGCCGGTGATAGCGGGGGCCGAGGGGAGACCCAGTACTTC

length: 15
V: TRBV9
J: TRBJ1-3
size: many
D: .
CDR3: CASSVAGDSGNTIYF
DNA: TGTGCCAGCAGCGTAGCCGGGGACTCTGGAAACACCATATATTTT

length: 14
V: TRBV15
J: TRBJ2-2
size: many
D: .
CDR3: CATSNRANTGELFF
DNA: TGTGCCACCAGCAACAGGGCGAACACCGGGGAGCTGTTTTTT

length: 14
V: TRBV2
J: TRBJ2-1
size: few
D: .
CDR3: CASSEIGEYNEQFF
DNA: TGTGCCAGCAGTGAAATAGGAGAGTACAATGAGCAGTTCTTC

length: 15
V: TRBV20-1
J: TRBJ2-1
size: many
D: .
CDR3: CSARDEAGMDNEQFF
DNA: TGCAGTGCTAGAGATGAGGCGGGGATGGACAATGAGCAGTTCTTC

length: 15
V: TRBV7-9
J: TRBJ2-1
size: many
D: .
CDR3: CASSPGRGRGNEQFF
DNA: TGTGCCAGCAGCCCTGGGAGGGGGCGCGGGAATGAGCAGTTCTTC

length: 13
V: TRBV28
J: TRBJ1-5
size: .
D: .
CDR3: CASSLNLNQPQHF
DNA: TGTGCCAGCAGCCTTAACTTAAATCAGCCCCAGCATTTT

length: 19
V: TRBV5-1
J: TRBJ1-6
size: .
D: .
CDR3: CASSLDPVVWTDDNSPLHF
DNA: TGCGCCAGCAGCTTGGATCCCGTTGTCTGGACAGACGATAATTCACCCCTCCACTTT

length: 13
V: TRBV2
J: TRBJ1-5
size: few
D: .
CDR3: CASSGGSNQPQHF
DNA: TGTGCCAGCAGCGGGGGTAGCAATCAGCCCCAGCATTTT

length: 14
V: TRBV14
J: TRBJ2-7
size: many
D: .
CDR3: CASSQDGTSYEQYF
DNA: TGTGCCAGCAGCCAAGACGGCACCTCCTACGAGCAGTACTTC

length: 13
V: TRBV5-1
J: TRBJ2-7
size: many
D: .
CDR3: CASSYTREDEQYF
DNA: TGCGCCAGCAGCTATACGAGGGAGGACGAGCAGTACTTC